The 20 T cell receptor beta chains listed next were all sequenced from one sample in a study of T cells after posttransplantation cyclophosphamide. Data came from immunoSEQ multiplex PCR; TCRdb stores just in-frame clones and leaves some out. The table records tens of thousands of clones, 80% to 95% of them present only once. The specimen was PBMCs. These receptor sequences come from a woman between 25 and 40 years old in good health and a related stem cell transplant donor.

The CDR3 reads CSASSGEQFF. The CDR3 DNA is TGCAGTGCTAGTTCAGGGGAGCAGTTCTTC. The chain uses TRBV20-1 and TRBJ2-1; D may be TRBD1 (5 bases). Trimming left V 3 bases short and J 10 bases short, with 7 bases between. The CDR3 has 10 amino acids. CDR1 is DFQATT, CDR2 SNEGSKA, per germline (reference sequence).

This chain uses TRBV6-5 with TRBJ2-7; D is uncertain. The CDR3 totals 15 residues. Germline V CDR1 and CDR2: MNHEY, SVGAGI. V was pared by 2 bases and J by 0 bases, with 11 bases between. CDR3 sequence: CASSYQVKASYEQYF. The CDR3 DNA reads as TGTGCCAGCAGTTACCAGGTCAAAGCCTCCTACGAGCAGTACTTC.

The chain is built from TRBV5-1 and TRBJ1-1; 9 bases agree with TRBD1. The CDR3 spans 15 residues. Germline CDR1 is SGHRS and CDR2 is YFSETQ. V shed 4 bases, J shed 1 base, and the junction held 5 bases outside the gene matches. This CDR3 reads CASSGRTGANTEAFF. The CDR3 nucleotides are TGCGCCAGCAGCGGACGGACAGGGGCGAACACTGAAGCTTTCTTT.

The chain recombines TRBV6-6 with TRBJ1-5; maybe TRBD1 (5 bases). Trimming removed 5 bases at V and 7 bases at J, with 9 bases between. The CDR3 has 12 residues. Germline CDR1 MNHNY, CDR2 SVGAGI (reference sequence). The CDR3 reads CASSLRAQPQHF. CDR3 sequence (DNA): TGTGCCAGCAGTCTCAGGGCCCAGCCCCAGCATTTT.

The chain couples TRBV5-8 to TRBJ2-7; 8 bases line up with TRBD1. CDR1 and CDR2 from the germline V gene are SGHTS and YDEGEE. Germline trimming cut 2 bases from V and 3 bases from J; bases unmatched to any gene: 7. This CDR3 contains 15 residues. The CDR3 sequence: CASSLERQGSYEQYF. Here the CDR3 DNA reads TGTGCCAGCAGCTTAGAGAGACAGGGGAGCTACGAGCAGTACTTC.

V is TRBV12-1 and J is TRBJ1-3; the table's D call, TRBD1, was not checked against the DNA. TRBV12-1 is a known pseudogene. The CDR3 covers 16 residues. CDR3 nucleotide sequence: TGTGCCAGCAGCTCCAGGTGTCAGAGCTCTGGAAACACCATATATTTT. As protein: CASSSRCQSSGNTIYF.

This sequence joins TRBV28 and TRBJ2-3; the match to TRBD1 covers 8 bases. This CDR3 has 16 amino acids. From germline, CDR1 is MDHEN and CDR2 SYDVKM. Trimming took 3 bases from V and 0 from J; bases not matched to a gene: 5. CDR3 protein: CASSFRQGLSTDTQYF. The DNA of the CDR3 is TGTGCCAGCAGTTTTAGACAGGGGCTGAGCACAGATACGCAGTATTTT.

The V and J genes are TRBV6-5 and TRBJ1-2; D possibly corresponds to TRBD1 (6 bases). CDR1 and CDR2 from the germline V gene are MNHEY and SVGAGI. Trimming took 6 bases from V and 4 from J, leaving 18 bases between them. This CDR3 is built from 15 residues. The CDR3 nucleotides are TGTGCCAGCAGCGTCTCGGACAGCACTTTCTATGGCTACACCTTC. Its translation is CASSVSDSTFYGYTF.

This sequence joins TRBV4-1 and TRBJ1-4; TRBD1 agrees at 7 bases. V was clipped by 5 bases and J by 3 bases; unmatched bases: 6. This CDR3 contains 15 residues. The germline V gene has CDR1 MGHRA and CDR2 YSYEKL. The CDR3 sequence is CASSTLTGSNEKLFF. The CDR3 nucleotides are TGCGCCAGCAGCACCTTGACAGGGTCTAATGAAAAACTGTTTTTT.

J is TRBJ2-2 and V is TRBV27; D is ambiguous. CDR1 MNHEY and CDR2 SMNVEV come from the germline V gene (reference sequence). CDR3 length equals 13 residues. V lost 1 base to trimming and J lost 6 bases, with 6 bases between them. The CDR3 here is CASSLWGPGELFF. CDR3 coding DNA: TGTGCCAGCAGTTTATGGGGTCCCGGGGAGCTGTTTTTT.

This clone has a single count. The chain joins TRBV28 to TRBJ2-4; tentative D call: TRBD2 (6 bases). The CDR3 extends over 15 amino acids. Germline V gene sequence: CDR1 MDHEN, CDR2 SYDVKM. The ends were cut back, 2 bases at V and 0 bases at J, with 8 bases in the middle. In DNA, the CDR3 is TGTGCCAGCAGTTTAGGCGGGACAGCCAAAAACATTCAGTACTTC. This gives the protein CASSLGGTAKNIQYF.

The chain is built from TRBV9 and TRBJ2-3; TRBD1 matches at 10 bases. The CDR3 has 14 residues. The junction had 2 bases not matched to a gene; V was cut back by 3 bases and J by 4 bases. Germline CDR1 and CDR2: SGDLS and YYNGEE. The CDR3 DNA follows: TGTGCCAGCAGCGCCGGACAGGGGGCAGATACGCAGTATTTT. Translating gives CASSAGQGADTQYF.

This chain joins TRBV28 and TRBJ1-1; the D is unclear. The V gene's germline CDR1 is MDHEN and CDR2 SYDVKM. Trimming removed 7 bases from V and 7 bases from J, with 10 bases in between. This CDR3 has 11 amino acids. The CDR3 loop is CASNTGLEAFF. CDR3 DNA: TGTGCCAGCAACACGGGTCTTGAAGCTTTCTTT.

This chain connects TRBV4-1 to TRBJ2-1; D gene uncertain. CDR1 MGHRA and CDR2 YSYEKL come from the germline V gene. With 0 bases removed from V and 0 bases from J, the gap between germline ends came to 15 bases. This CDR3 has 18 amino acids. This chain's CDR3 is CASSQDIGFRSSYNEQFF. CDR3 DNA: TGCGCCAGCAGCCAAGATATAGGGTTCCGAAGCTCCTACAATGAGCAGTTCTTC.

This sequence joins TRBV18 and TRBJ1-2; 7 bases map to TRBD1. This CDR3 is built from 16 residues. Germline V gives CDR1 KGHSH, CDR2 LQKENI. V gave up 1 base and J gave up 0 bases; unmatched junction bases: 5. CDR3 region: CASSPQTGYTNYGYTF. Written as DNA, the CDR3 is TGTGCCAGCTCACCACAGACAGGGTATACTAACTATGGCTACACCTTC.

The chain carries TRBV5-1 and TRBJ2-7, with TRBD1 matching over 10 bases. CDR1 is SGHRS and CDR2 is YFSETQ in the germline V gene. V dropped 0 bases and J dropped 5; count of bases not matched to a gene: 5. This CDR3 has 15 amino acids. CDR3 loop: CASSLAVGTGDEQYF. CDR3 sequence (DNA): TGCGCCAGCAGCTTGGCTGTGGGGACAGGGGACGAGCAGTACTTC.

The chain uses TRBV6-1 and TRBJ1-5; 7 nucleotides align to TRBD1. CDR3 length: 15 amino acids. The V segment lost 1 base and the J segment 6 bases; nucleotides outside the gene matches: 6. CDR1 and CDR2 from the germline V gene are MNHNS and SASEGT. In DNA, the CDR3 is TGTGCCAGCAGTGAAGACGTTGCAGGGGGTCAGCCCCAGCATTTT. Amino acid sequence: CASSEDVAGGQPQHF.

The genes are TRBV7-2 and TRBJ2-7, with a tentative D call TRBD1 (5 bases). V was trimmed by 5 bases and J by 6 bases, leaving 14 bases between them. The CDR3 has 13 amino acids. Germline-derived CDR1 and CDR2 are SGHTA and FQGNSA. The CDR3 reads CASSGRQFSEQYF. The CDR3 nucleotides are TGTGCCAGCAGCGGCAGACAGTTCTCCGAGCAGTACTTC.

This chain connects TRBV25-1 to TRBJ2-3; no clear D gene. The CDR3 sequence is 11 residues long. Germline loops: CDR1 MGHDK, CDR2 SYGVNS. With 8 bases removed from V and 0 bases from J, the gap between germline ends came to 3 bases. The CDR3 sequence is CASLSTDTQYF. The CDR3 DNA sequence: TGTGCCAGCTTAAGCACAGATACGCAGTATTTT.

J is TRBJ1-4 and V is TRBV25-1, with D maybe TRBD1 (5 bases). The germline gives CDR1 MGHDK, CDR2 SYGVNS. This CDR3 comprises 15 residues. V lost 7 bases to trimming and J lost 3 bases, with 15 bases between them. The CDR3 DNA sequence: TGTGCCAGCAAATGGGGAGGGGCGTCTAATGAAAAACTGTTTTTT. It encodes CASKWGGASNEKLFF.